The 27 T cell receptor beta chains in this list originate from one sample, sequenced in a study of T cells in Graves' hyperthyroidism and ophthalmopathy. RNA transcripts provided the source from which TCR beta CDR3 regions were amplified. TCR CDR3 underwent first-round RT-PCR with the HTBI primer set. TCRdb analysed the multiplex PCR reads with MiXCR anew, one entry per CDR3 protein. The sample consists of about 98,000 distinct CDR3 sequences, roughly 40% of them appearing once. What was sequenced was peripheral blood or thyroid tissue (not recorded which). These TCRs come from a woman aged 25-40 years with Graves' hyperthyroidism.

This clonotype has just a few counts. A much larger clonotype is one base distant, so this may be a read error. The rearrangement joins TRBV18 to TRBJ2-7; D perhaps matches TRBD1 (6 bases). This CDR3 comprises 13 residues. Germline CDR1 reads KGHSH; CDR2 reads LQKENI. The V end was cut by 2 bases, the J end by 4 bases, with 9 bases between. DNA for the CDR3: TGTGCCAGCTCACCAAACAGGGCGTACGAGCAGTACTTC. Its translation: CASSPNRAYEQYF.

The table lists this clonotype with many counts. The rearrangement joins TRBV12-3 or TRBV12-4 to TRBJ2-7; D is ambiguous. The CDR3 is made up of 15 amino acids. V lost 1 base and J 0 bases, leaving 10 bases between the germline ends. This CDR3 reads CASSLEVQSSYEQYF. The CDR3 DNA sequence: TGTGCCAGCAGTTTAGAGGTTCAGAGCTCCTACGAGCAGTACTTC.

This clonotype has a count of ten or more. The CDR3, as DNA: TGTGCCAGCAGCTTAGCTATACAGGGAGCTAATGAAAAACTGTTTTTT. Translated, it gives CASSLAIQGANEKLFF. The chain has TRBV7-9 and TRBJ1-4, with D maybe TRBD1 (6 bases). CDR1 and CDR2 (germline): SEHNR, FQNEAQ (reference sequence). This CDR3 comprises 16 residues. Deletions cut 0 bases from V and 3 bases from J, with 11 bases between.

CDR3 nucleotides: TGTGCCACTTCGACCGCGACTGAAGCTTTCTTT. Amino acids: CATSTATEAFF. This chain connects TRBV9 to TRBJ1-1, with D hard to call. V was trimmed by 9 bases and J by 5 bases, leaving 11 bases between them. The CDR3 runs to 11 residues. CDR1 SGDLS and CDR2 YYNGEE come from the germline V gene.

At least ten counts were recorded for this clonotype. CDR3 sequence reads: CASSYDSPSAGYTF. DNA for the CDR3: TGTGCCAGCAGTTACGACAGTCCCTCCGCGGGCTACACCTTC. The chain is built from TRBV6-5 and TRBJ1-2, with a tentative D call TRBD1 (5 bases). Trimming cost V 2 bases and J 8 bases, with 15 bases left between them. The CDR3 totals 14 residues. CDR1 and CDR2 (germline): MNHEY, SVGAGI.

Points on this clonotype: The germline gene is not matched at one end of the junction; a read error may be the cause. The DNA of the CDR3 is TGTGCCGGCAGTCACGGACAGACATATGAGCAGTACTTC. Translation gives CAGSHGQTYEQYF. The rearrangement joins TRBV2 to TRBJ2-7; possible D gene TRBD1, 6 bases. This CDR3 spans 13 amino acids. Germline CDR1 reads SNHLY; CDR2 reads FYNNEI.

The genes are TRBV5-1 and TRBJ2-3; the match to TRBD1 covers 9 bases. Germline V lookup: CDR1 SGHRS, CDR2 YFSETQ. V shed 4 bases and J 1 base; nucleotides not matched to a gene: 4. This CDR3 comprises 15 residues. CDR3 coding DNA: TGCGCCAGCAGCCCGGGACAGGGACGCACAGATACGCAGTATTTT. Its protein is CASSPGQGRTDTQYF.

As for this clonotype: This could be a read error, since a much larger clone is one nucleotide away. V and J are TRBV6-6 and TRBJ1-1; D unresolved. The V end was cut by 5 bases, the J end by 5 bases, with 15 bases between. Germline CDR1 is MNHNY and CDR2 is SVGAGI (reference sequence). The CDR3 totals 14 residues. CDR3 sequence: CASSGGPGWTEAFF. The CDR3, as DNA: TGTGCCAGCAGTGGAGGCCCAGGCTGGACTGAAGCTTTCTTT.

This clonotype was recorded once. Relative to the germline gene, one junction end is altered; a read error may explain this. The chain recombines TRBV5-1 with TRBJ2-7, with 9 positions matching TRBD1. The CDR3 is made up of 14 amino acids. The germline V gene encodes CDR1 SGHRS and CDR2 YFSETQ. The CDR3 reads CASSLIGQGTELYF. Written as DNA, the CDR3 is TGCGCCAGCAGCCTAATCGGACAGGGGACGGAGCTGTACTTC. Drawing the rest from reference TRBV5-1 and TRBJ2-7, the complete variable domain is KAGVTQTPRYLIKTRGQQVTLSCSPISGHRSVSWYQQTPGQGLQFLFEYFSETQRNKGNFPGRFSGRQFSNSRSEMNVSTLELGDSALYLCASSLIGQGTELYFGPGTRLTVT.

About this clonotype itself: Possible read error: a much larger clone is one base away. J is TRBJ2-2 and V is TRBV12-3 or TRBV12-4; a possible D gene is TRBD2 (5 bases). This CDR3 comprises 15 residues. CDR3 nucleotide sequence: TGTGCCAGCATTTCCTGGGCAGGACCCACCGGGGAGCCGTTTTTT. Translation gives CASISWAGPTGEPFF.

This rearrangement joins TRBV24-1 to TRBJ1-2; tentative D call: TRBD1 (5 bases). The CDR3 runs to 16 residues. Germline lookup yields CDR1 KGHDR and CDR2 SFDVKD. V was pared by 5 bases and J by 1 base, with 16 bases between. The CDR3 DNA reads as TGTGCCACCAGTGCCCCGGGACGTACCATTAACTATGGCTACACCTTC. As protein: CATSAPGRTINYGYTF.

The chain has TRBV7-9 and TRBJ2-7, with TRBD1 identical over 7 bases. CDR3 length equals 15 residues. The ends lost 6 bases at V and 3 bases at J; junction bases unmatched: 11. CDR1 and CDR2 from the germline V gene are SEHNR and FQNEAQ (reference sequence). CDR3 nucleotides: TGTGCCAGCAGTTTAAGACAGGGAAAAGGCTACGAGCAGTACTTC. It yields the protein CASSLRQGKGYEQYF.

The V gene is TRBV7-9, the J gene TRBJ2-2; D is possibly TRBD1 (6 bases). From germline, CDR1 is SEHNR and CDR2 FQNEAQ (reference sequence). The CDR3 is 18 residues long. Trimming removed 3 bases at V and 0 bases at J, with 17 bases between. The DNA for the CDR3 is TGTGCCAGCAGCTTTCCCAGCAGAGGACAGACGAACACCGGGGAGCTGTTTTTT. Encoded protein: CASSFPSRGQTNTGELFF. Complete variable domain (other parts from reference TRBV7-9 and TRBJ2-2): DTGVSQNPRHKITKRGQNVTFRCDPISEHNRLYWYRQTLGQGPEFLTYFQNEAQLEKSRLLSDRFSAERPKGSFSTLEIQRTEQGDSAMYLCASSFPSRGQTNTGELFFGEGSRLTVL.

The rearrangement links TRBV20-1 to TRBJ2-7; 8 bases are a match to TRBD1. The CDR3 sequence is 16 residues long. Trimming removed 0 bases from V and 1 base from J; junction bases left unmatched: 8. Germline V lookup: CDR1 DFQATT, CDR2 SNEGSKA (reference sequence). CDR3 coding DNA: TGCAGTGCTAGAGACCTGACAGGGGCTAGGTCCTACGAGCAGTACTTC. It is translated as CSARDLTGARSYEQYF.

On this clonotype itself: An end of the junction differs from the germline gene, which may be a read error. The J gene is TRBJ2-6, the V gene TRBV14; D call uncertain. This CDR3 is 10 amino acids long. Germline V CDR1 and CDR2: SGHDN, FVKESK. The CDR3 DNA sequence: TGTGCCAGCAGGCCCTCCGTCCCGACTTTC. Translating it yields CASRPSVPTF.

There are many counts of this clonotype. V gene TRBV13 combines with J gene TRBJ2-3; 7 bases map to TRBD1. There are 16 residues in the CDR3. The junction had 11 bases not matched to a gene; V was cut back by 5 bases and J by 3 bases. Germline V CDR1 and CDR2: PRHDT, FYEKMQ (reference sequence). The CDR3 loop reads CASSEPQGLMTDTQYF. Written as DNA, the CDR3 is TGTGCCAGCAGCGAACCACAGGGGCTGATGACAGATACGCAGTATTTT.

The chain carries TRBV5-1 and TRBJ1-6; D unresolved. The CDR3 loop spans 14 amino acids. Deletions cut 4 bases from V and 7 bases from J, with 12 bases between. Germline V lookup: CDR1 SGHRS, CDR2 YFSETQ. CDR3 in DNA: TGCGCCAGCAGCATCGGTCAGTGGAATTCACCCCTCCACTTT. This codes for CASSIGQWNSPLHF.

The CDR3 is CATSFTRSTIRETQYF. The CDR3, as DNA: TGTGCCACCAGCTTCACCCGGAGTACCATAAGAGAGACCCAGTACTTC. The chain is built from TRBV15 and TRBJ2-5; D is ambiguous. The CDR3 is 16 amino acids. The V gene lost 5 bases and the J gene lost 4 bases, with 20 bases spanning the gap. CDR1 and CDR2 (germline): LNHNV, YYDKDF (reference sequence).

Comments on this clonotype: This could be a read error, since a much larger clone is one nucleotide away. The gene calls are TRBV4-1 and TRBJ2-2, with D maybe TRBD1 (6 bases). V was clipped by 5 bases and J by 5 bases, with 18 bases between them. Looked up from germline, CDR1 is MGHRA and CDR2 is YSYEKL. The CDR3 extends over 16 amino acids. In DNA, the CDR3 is TGCGCCAGCAGCTCGTCAGGGGCCCGTCGGACCGGGGAGCTGTTTTTT. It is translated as CASSSSGARRTGELFF.

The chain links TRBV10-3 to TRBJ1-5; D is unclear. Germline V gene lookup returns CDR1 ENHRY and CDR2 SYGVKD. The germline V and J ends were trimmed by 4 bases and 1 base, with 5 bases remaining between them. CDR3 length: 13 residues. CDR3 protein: CAISGESNQPQHF. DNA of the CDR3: TGTGCCATCAGTGGGGAGAGCAATCAGCCCCAGCATTTT.

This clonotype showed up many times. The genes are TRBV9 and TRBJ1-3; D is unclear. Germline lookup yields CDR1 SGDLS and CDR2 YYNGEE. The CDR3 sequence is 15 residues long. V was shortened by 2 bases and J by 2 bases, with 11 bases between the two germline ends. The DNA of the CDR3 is TGTGCCAGCAGCGTCGGAGATATTCCTGGAAACACCATATATTTT. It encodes CASSVGDIPGNTIYF.

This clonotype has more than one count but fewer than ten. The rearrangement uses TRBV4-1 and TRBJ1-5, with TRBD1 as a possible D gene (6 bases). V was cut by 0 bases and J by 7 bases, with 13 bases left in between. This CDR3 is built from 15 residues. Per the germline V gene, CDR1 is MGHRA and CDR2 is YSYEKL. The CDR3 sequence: CASSQEGGAGQPQHF. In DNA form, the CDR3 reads TGCGCCAGCAGCCAAGAGGGGGGGGCGGGCCAGCCCCAGCATTTT.

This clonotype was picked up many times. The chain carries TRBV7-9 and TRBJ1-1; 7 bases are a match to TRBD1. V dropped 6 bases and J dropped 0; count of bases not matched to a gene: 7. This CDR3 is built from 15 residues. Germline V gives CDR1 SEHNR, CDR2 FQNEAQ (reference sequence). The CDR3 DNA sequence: TGTGCCAGCAGGTCACAGGGGACCTTGAACACTGAAGCTTTCTTT. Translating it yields CASRSQGTLNTEAFF.

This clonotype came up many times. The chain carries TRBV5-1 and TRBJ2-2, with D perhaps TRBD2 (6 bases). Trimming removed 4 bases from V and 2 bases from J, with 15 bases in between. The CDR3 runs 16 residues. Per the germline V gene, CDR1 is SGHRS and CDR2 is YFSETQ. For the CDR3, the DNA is TGCGCCAGCAGCCTGAGTAGCGGAGCCAACACCGGGGAGCTGTTTTTT. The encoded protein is CASSLSSGANTGELFF.

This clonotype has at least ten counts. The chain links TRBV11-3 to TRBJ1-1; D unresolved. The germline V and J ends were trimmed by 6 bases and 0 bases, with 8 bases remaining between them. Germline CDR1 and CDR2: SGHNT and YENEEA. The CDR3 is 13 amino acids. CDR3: CASSYTLNTEAFF. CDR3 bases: TGTGCCAGCAGTTACACCTTGAACACTGAAGCTTTCTTT.

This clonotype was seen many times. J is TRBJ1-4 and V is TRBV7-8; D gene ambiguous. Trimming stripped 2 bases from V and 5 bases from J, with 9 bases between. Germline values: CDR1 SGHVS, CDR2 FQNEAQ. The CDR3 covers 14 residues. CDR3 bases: TGTGCCAGCAGCTTACTCCCCGGGAATGAAAAACTGTTTTTT. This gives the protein CASSLLPGNEKLFF.

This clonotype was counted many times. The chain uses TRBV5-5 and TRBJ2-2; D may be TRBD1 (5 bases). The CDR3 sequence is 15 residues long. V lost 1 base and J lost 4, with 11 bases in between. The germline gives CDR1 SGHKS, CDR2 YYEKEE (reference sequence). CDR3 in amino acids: CASSLPRVVTGELFF. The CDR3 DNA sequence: TGTGCCAGCAGCTTGCCCAGGGTTGTCACCGGGGAGCTGTTTTTT.